This TCR beta chain was documented in a study of cytomegalovirus exposure and HLA in healthy donors. Findings and caveats of the study: Accurate HLA-A and HLA-B prediction from TCR beta sequences was reported for most subjects. Using a false discovery rate of 0.05, a later analysis showed that approximately 17,000 TCR beta sequences were associated with HLA alleles.

13 Jbeta primers and 60 Vbeta primers were used for the PCR. This table comes from immunoSEQ multiplex PCR, and its TCRdb copy is limited to in-frame clones, with some not included. This sample contains 100,000 to 150,000 clones. Per the germline V gene, CDR1 is LNHDA and CDR2 is SQIVND (reference sequence). V lost 0 bases and J 0 bases, leaving 17 bases between the germline ends. The length of the CDR3 is 19 residues. As to this clone: Its antigen is unidentified.

This chain uses TRBV19 with TRBJ2-2, with D unclear. The sequenced sample was PBMCs. This TCR was recovered from a young man in good health and CMV-seronegative. The CDR3 DNA sequence: TGTGCCAGTAGTATAGATCTAACAAAAAGGAGCGCGAACACCGGGGAGCTGTTTTTT. Its protein is CASSIDLTKRSANTGELFF.